This T cell receptor beta chain was captured by sequencing in a study of monozygotic twins with inflammatory bowel disease. Every donor provided one blood sample measuring 2.5 to 3 ml. Remarks on this clonotype: Antigen specificity is unknown.

TCRdb re-called the 5' RACE reads and shows each CDR3 protein once, DNA omitted. The listing records a few hundred thousand distinct CDR3 sequences. Study conclusions and caveats: Subtypes among T cells remained indistinguishable.

The CDR3 contains 16 residues. This chain connects TRBV12-3 or TRBV12-4 to TRBJ1-2. The origin of this receptor is a human donor with ulcerative colitis or Crohn's disease, or a healthy co-twin of an affected twin (not recorded which). The sequenced sample was blood. The CDR3 reads CASSFWGLHVNYGYTF.